The source of this TCR beta chain is a study of blood T cell repertoires in COVID-19. Across the whole study: Samples came from the United States, Italy and Spain, spanning acute and convalescent COVID-19.

The V gene's germline CDR1 is LGHDT and CDR2 YNNKEL (reference sequence). Between the trimmed V and J ends, which lost 4 bases and 4 bases, there was a span of 14 bases. The CDR3 has 14 residues. Sequencing was performed with immunoSEQ multiplex PCR; in TCRdb, only in-frame clones are kept and a portion is missing. The top ten clones hold around 3.7% of a sample with around 160,000 clones, 75% to 85% of them seen once. Sequencing used PBMCs or T cells enriched from blood (not recorded which). The source of this sequence is a woman aged 60-70 years who had recovered from COVID-19. J is TRBJ2-7 and V is TRBV3-1 (or the pseudogene TRBV3-2); possible D gene TRBD2, 5 bases. CDR3 in amino acids: CASSLKLGQYEQYF. The DNA of the CDR3 is TGTGCCAGCAGCCTCAAACTAGGGCAATACGAGCAGTACTTC.